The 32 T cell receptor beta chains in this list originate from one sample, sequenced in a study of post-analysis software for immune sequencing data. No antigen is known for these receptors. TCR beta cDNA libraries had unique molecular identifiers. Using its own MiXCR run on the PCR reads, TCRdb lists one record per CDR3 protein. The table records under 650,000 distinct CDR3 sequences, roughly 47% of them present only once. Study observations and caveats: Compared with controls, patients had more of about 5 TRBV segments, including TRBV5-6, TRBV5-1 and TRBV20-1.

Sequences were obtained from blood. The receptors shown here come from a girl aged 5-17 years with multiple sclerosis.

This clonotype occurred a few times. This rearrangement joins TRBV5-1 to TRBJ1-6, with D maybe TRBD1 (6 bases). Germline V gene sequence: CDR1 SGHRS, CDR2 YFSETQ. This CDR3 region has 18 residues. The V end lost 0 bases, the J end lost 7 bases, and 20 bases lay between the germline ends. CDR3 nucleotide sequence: TGCGCCAGCAGCTTGGGGGAAGAGGACAGCGACGGGAATTCACCCCTCCACTTT. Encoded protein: CASSLGEEDSDGNSPLHF.

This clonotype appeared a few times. The chain's CDR3 is CASSSHIGDIQYF. CDR3 DNA: TGTGCCAGCAGTAGCCATATAGGAGACATTCAGTACTTC. The chain is built from TRBV6-6 and TRBJ2-4; D remains unclear. This CDR3 contains 13 residues. V lost 5 bases to trimming and J lost 8 bases, with 13 bases between them. From germline, CDR1 is MNHNY and CDR2 SVGAGI (reference sequence).

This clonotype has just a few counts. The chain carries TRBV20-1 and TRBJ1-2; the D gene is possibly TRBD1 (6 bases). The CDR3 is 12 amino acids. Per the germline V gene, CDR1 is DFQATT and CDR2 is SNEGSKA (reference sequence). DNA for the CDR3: TGCAGCGCCAGGACAGCTAACTATGGCTACACCTTC. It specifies CSARTANYGYTF.

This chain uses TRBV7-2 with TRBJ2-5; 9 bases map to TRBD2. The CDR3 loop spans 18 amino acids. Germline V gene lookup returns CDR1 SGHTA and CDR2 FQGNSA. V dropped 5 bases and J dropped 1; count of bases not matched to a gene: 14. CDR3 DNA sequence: TGTGCCAGCAGCATAAGGAGTAGGGGGACTAGCCGCCAAGAGACCCAGTACTTC. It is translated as CASSIRSRGTSRQETQYF. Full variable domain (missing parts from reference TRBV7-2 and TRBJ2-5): GAGVSQSPSNKVTEKGKDVELRCDPISGHTALYWYRQSLGQGLEFLIYFQGNSAPDKSGLPSDRFSAERTGGSVSTLTIQRTQQEDSAVYLCASSIRSRGTSRQETQYFGPGTRLLVL.

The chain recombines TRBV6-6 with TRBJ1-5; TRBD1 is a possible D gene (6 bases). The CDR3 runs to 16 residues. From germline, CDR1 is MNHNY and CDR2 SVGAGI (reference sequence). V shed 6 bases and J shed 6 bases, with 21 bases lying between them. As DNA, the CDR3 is TGTGCCAGCAGATCCTACCCCCCAGGGGAGAGTCAGCCCCAGCATTTT. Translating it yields CASRSYPPGESQPQHF.

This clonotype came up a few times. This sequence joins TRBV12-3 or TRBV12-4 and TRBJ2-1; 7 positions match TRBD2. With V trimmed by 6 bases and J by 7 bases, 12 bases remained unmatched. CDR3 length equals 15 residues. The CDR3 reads CASSRGIAGSNEQFF. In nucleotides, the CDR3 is TGTGCCAGCAGCCGTGGGATAGCGGGTTCAAATGAGCAGTTCTTC.

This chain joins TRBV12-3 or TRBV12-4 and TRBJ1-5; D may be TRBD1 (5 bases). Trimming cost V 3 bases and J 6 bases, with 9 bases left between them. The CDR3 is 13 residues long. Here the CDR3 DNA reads TGTGCCAGCAGTTTGACAGATTTTCAGCCCCAGCATTTT. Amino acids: CASSLTDFQPQHF.

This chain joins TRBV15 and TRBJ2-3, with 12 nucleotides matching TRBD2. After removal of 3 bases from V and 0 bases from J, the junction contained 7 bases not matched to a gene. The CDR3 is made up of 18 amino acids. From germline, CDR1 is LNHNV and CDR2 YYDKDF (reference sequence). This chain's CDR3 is CATSSNRLAGASTDTQYF. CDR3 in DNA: TGTGCCACCAGCAGTAATAGACTAGCGGGGGCTAGCACAGATACGCAGTATTTT.

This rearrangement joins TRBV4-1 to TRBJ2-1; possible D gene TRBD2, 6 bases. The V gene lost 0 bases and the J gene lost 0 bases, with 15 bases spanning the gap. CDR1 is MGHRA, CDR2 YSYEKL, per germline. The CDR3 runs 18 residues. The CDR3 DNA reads TGCGCCAGCAGCCAAGATATGGGACTTTATAGCTCCTACAATGAGCAGTTCTTC. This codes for CASSQDMGLYSSYNEQFF.

CDR3 nucleotide sequence: TGTGCCAGCAGCCAAGGCGGGCAGTATGGTCAGCCCCAGCATTTT. This codes for CASSQGGQYGQPQHF. This chain links TRBV3-1 with TRBJ1-5; D not resolved. V shed 1 base and J shed 6 bases, with 13 bases lying between them. The CDR3 runs to 15 residues. Germline lookup yields CDR1 LGHDT and CDR2 YNNKEL (reference sequence).

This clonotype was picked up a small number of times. In nucleotides, the CDR3 is TGTGCCAGCAGTCAGACCACTAACTATGGCTACACCTTC. It is translated as CASSQTTNYGYTF. The chain uses TRBV12-3 or TRBV12-4 and TRBJ1-2; no clear D. Trimming removed 5 bases from V and 0 bases from J, with 7 bases in between. The CDR3 runs to 13 residues.

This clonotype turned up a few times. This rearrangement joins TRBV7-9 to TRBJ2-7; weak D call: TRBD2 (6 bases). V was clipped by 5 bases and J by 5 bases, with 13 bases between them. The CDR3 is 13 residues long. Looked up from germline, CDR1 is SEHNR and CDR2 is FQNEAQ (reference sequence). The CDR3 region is CASSAGPAHEQYF. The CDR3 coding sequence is TGTGCCAGCAGCGCGGGACCTGCCCACGAGCAGTACTTC.

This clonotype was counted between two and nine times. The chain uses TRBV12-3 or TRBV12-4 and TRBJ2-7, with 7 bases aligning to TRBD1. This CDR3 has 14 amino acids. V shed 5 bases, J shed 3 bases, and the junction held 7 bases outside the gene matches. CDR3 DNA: TGTGCCAGCAGTCCCCCGGGACAGTTCTACGAGCAGTACTTC. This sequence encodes CASSPPGQFYEQYF.

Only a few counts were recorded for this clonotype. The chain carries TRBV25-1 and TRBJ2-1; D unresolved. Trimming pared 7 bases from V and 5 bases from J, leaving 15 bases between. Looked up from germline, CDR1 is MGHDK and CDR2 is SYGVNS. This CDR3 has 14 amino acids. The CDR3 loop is CASTQWGSDNEQFF. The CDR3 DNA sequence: TGTGCCAGCACACAGTGGGGTTCCGACAATGAGCAGTTCTTC. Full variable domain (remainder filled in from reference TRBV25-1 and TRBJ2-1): EADIYQTPRYLVIGTGKKITLECSQTMGHDKMYWYQQDPGMELHLIHYSYGVNSTEKGDLSSESTVSRIRTEHFPLTLESARPSHTSQYLCASTQWGSDNEQFFGPGTRLTVL.

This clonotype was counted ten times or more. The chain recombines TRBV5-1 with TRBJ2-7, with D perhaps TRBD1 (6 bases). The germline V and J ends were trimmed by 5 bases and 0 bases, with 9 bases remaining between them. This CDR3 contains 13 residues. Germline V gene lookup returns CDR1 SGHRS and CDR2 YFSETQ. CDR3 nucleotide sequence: TGCGCCAGCAGAGGACAGAGCTCCTACGAGCAGTACTTC. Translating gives CASRGQSSYEQYF.

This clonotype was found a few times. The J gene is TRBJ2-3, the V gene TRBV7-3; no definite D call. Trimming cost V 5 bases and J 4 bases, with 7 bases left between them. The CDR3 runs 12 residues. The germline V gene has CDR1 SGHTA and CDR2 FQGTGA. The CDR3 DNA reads TGTGCCAGCAGCCCACGACCAGATACGCAGTATTTT. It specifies CASSPRPDTQYF.

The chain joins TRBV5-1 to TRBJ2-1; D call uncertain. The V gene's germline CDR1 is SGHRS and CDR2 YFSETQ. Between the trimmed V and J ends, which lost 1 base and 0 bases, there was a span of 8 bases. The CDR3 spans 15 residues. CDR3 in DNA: TGCGCCAGCAGCTTGTCTCCAGTCTCCTACAATGAGCAGTTCTTC. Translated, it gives CASSLSPVSYNEQFF.

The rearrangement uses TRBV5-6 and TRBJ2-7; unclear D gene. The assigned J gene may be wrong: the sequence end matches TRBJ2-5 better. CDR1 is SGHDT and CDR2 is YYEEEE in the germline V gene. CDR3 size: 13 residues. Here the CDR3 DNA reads TGTGCCAGCAGTCGGGCCCCCGGTGAGACCCAGTACTTC. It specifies CASSRAPGETQYF.

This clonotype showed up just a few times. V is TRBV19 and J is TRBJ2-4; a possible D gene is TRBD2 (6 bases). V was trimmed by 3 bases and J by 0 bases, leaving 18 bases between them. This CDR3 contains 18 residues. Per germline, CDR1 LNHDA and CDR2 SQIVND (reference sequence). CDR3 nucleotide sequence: TGTGCCAGTAGTATGAGGCGGGGCCCCTCCCTAGCCAAAAACATTCAGTACTTC. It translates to CASSMRRGPSLAKNIQYF.

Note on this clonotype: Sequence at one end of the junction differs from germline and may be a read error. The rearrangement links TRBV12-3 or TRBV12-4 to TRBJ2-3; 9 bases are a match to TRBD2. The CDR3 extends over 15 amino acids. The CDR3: CASSLSGRFSDTRYF. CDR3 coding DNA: TGTGCCAGCAGTTTAAGCGGGAGGTTCTCAGATACGCGGTATTTT.

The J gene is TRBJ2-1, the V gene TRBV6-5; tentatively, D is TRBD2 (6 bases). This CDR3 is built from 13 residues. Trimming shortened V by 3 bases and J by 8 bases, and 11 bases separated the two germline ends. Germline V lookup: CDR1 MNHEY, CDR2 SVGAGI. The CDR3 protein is CASSYDRGYEQFF. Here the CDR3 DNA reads TGTGCCAGCAGTTATGACCGGGGGTATGAGCAGTTCTTC.

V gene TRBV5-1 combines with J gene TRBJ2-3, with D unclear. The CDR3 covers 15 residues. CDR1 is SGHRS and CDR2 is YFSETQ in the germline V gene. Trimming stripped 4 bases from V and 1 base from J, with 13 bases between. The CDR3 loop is CASSQAFKGTDTQYF. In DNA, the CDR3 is TGCGCCAGCAGCCAGGCGTTCAAAGGCACAGATACGCAGTATTTT.

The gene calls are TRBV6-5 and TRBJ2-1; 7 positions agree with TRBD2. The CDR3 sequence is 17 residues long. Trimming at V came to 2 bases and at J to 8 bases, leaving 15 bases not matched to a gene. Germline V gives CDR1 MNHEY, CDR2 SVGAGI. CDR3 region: CASSYPGGVAGAYEQFF. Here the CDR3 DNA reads TGTGCCAGCAGTTACCCCGGGGGAGTGGCGGGAGCCTATGAGCAGTTCTTC.

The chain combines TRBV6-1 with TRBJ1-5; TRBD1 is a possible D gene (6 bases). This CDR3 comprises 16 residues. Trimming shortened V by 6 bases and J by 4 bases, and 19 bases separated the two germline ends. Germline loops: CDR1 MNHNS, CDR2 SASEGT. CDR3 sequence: CASRAARTVINQPQHF. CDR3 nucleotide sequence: TGTGCCAGCAGAGCTGCCAGGACAGTTATTAATCAGCCCCAGCATTTT.

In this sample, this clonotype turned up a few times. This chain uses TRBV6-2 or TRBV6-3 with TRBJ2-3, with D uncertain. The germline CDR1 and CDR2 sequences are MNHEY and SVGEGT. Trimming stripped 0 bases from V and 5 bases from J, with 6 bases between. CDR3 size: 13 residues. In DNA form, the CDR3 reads TGTGCCAGCAGTTACTCTTACGGAGATACGCAGTATTTT. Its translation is CASSYSYGDTQYF.

CDR3 sequence reads: CAISERTGVDYGYTF. The CDR3 coding sequence is TGTGCCATCAGTGAGAGGACAGGGGTAGACTATGGCTACACCTTC. V is TRBV10-3 and J is TRBJ1-2; 9 bases map to TRBD1. J gave up 3 bases and V 2 bases, and 4 bases lay outside the gene matches. This CDR3 comprises 15 residues. Germline V gene sequence: CDR1 ENHRY, CDR2 SYGVKD.

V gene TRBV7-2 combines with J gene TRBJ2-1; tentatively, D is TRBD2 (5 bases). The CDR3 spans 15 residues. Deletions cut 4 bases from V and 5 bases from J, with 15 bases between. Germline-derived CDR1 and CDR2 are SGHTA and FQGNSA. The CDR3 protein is CASSSTSRGNNEQFF. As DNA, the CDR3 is TGTGCCAGCAGCTCCACCAGCCGGGGTAACAATGAGCAGTTCTTC.

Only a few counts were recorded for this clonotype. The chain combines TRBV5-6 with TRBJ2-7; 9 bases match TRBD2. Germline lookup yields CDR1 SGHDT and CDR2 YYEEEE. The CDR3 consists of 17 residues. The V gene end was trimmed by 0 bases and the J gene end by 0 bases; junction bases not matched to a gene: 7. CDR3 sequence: CASSLGASGVSSYEQYF. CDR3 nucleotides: TGTGCCAGCAGCTTGGGAGCTAGCGGGGTTAGCTCCTACGAGCAGTACTTC.

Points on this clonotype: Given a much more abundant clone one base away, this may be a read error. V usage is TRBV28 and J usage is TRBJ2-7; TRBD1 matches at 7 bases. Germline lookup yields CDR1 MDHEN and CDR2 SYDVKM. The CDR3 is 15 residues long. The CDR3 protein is CASKTPTGSSHEQYF. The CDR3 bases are TGTGCCAGCAAGACCCCGACAGGGAGCTCCCACGAGCAGTACTTC.

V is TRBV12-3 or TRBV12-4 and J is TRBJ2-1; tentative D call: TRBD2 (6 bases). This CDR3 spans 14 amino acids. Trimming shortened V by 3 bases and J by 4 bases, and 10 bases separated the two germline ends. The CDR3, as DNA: TGTGCCAGCAGTTTCGGACTAAATTACAATGAGCAGTTCTTC. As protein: CASSFGLNYNEQFF.

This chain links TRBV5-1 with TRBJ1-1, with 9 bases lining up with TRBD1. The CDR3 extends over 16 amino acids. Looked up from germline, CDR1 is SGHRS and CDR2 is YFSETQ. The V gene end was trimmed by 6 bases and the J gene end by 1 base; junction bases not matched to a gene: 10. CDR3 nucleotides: TGCGCCAGCACCCCGGGACAGGGCACCGGGAACACTGAAGCTTTCTTT. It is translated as CASTPGQGTGNTEAFF. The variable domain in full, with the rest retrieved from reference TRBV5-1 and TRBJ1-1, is KAGVTQTPRYLIKTRGQQVTLSCSPISGHRSVSWYQQTPGQGLQFLFEYFSETQRNKGNFPGRFSGRQFSNSRSEMNVSTLELGDSALYLCASTPGQGTGNTEAFFGQGTRLTVV.

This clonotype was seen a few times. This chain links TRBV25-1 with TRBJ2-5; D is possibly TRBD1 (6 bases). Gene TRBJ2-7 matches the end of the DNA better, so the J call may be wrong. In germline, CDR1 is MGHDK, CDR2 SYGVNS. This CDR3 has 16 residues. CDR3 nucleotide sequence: TGTGCCAGCAGTGCTACAGGGTCTAGACTTCGCTACGAGCAGTACTTC. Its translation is CASSATGSRLRYEQYF.